Described below is a single T cell receptor beta chain sequence and its context. These data belong to a study of blood T cells in healthy people across ages. A J-beta primer mix and a sample-barcoded 5' primer were used in a second PCR of about 7 to 11 cycles. TCRdb re-derived calls from the 5' RACE reads in MiXCR, one entry per CDR3 protein. Of more than 600,000 distinct CDR3 sequences listed, roughly 25% are singletons. Germline CDR1 is SQVTM and CDR2 is ANQGSEA. This CDR3 region has 14 residues. A further study also used this sample, focusing on T cells of mothers and their children.

The chain links TRBV29-1 to TRBJ2-1, with 9 bases matching TRBD1. The J call may be faulty, since TRBJ2-5 better matches the DNA end. This receptor was obtained from a boy aged 10-17 years in good health. Sequenced: blood. CDR3 DNA: TGCAGCGTCCTACAGGGGGCCCGAGCGGAGACCCAGTACTTC. It yields the protein CSVLQGARAETQYF.